The 30 T cell receptor beta chains below all came from one sample that was sequenced in a study of blood T cell repertoires in COVID-19. Profiled with immunoSEQ multiplex PCR; TCRdb holds only in-frame clones, not every one. Among hundreds of thousands of clones listed, 80% to 90% were seen once. The sample consisted of PBMCs or T cells enriched from blood (not recorded which). All receptors come from a woman in her forties or fifties who had been exposed to COVID-19.

About this clone: The germline gene is not matched at one end of the junction; a read error may be the cause. This chain links TRBV3-1 (or the pseudogene TRBV3-2) with TRBJ1-4, with 8 bases fitting TRBD1. The CDR3 sequence is 13 residues long. Germline V CDR1 and CDR2: LGHDT, YNNKEL (reference sequence). The CDR3 here is CASSPTGDPAPVF. The CDR3 nucleotides are TGTGCCAGCAGCCCGACAGGGGACCCGGCCCCAGTTTTT.

This clone showed up just a few times. This sequence joins TRBV25-1 and TRBJ1-6, with 10 bases aligning to TRBD1. Per the germline V gene, CDR1 is MGHDK and CDR2 is SYGVNS. This CDR3 region has 12 residues. The V segment lost 8 bases and the J segment 10 bases; nucleotides outside the gene matches: 2. The chain's CDR3 is CASRDRGSPLHF. The CDR3, as DNA: TGTGCCAGCCGGGACAGGGGCTCACCCCTCCACTTT.

This chain connects TRBV7-9 to TRBJ1-5; weak D call: TRBD1 (5 bases). Trimming removed 5 bases at V and 7 bases at J, with 12 bases between. Per germline, CDR1 SEHNR and CDR2 FQNEAQ (reference sequence). There are 13 residues in the CDR3. CDR3: CASSGRGGQPQHF. In nucleotides, the CDR3 is TGTGCCAGCAGCGGTCGGGGGGGACAGCCCCAGCATTTT.

V gene TRBV6-5 combines with J gene TRBJ2-3, with 13 nucleotides matching TRBD2. CDR1 MNHEY and CDR2 SVGAGI come from the germline V gene. J gave up 9 bases and V 6 bases, and 6 bases lay outside the gene matches. The CDR3 spans 14 residues. The DNA of the CDR3 is TGTGCCAGCAGCCCAGGACTAGCGGGAGCGACGCAGTATTTT. As protein: CASSPGLAGATQYF.

This clone was counted a few times. This chain connects TRBV29-1 to TRBJ1-3; TRBD1 matches at 7 bases. The V and J ends lost 6 bases and 4 bases, in that order; junction bases with no gene match: 3. Germline-derived CDR1 and CDR2 are SQVTM and ANQGSEA. The CDR3 runs to 12 residues. The CDR3 nucleotides read TGCAGCGTGGGGACAGACGGAAACACCATATATTTT. Protein product: CSVGTDGNTIYF.

This chain joins TRBV28 and TRBJ1-2; 7 nucleotides match TRBD1. Trimming took 3 bases from V and 8 from J; bases not matched to a gene: 9. The CDR3 consists of 14 residues. Germline V gene data show CDR1 as MDHEN and CDR2 as SYDVKM. The chain's CDR3 is CASSFLLQGQGYTF. The CDR3 DNA is TGTGCCAGCAGTTTCCTCTTACAGGGACAGGGCTACACCTTC.

This chain connects TRBV30 to TRBJ2-3; 8 bases agree with TRBD1. CDR3 size: 16 residues. V was clipped by 3 bases and J by 2 bases; unmatched bases: 10. The V gene's germline CDR1 is GTSNPN and CDR2 SVGIG (reference sequence). DNA for the CDR3: TGTGCCTGGAGCGCAGGGGGCGGCCTCCTCACAGATACGCAGTATTTT. Residues: CAWSAGGGLLTDTQYF.

This clone has only one observation. The gene calls are TRBV6-5 and TRBJ2-3, with TRBD2 as a possible D gene (6 bases). The ends were cut back, 4 bases at V and 6 bases at J, with 11 bases in the middle. The germline V gene has CDR1 MNHEY and CDR2 SVGAGI. CDR3 length: 13 residues. DNA of the CDR3: TGTGCCAGCAGTTTATCGGGGAGGGATACGCAGTATTTT. This translates into CASSLSGRDTQYF.

The chain recombines TRBV7-9 with TRBJ1-2; D possibly corresponds to TRBD1 (5 bases). Germline assignment: CDR1 SEHNR and CDR2 FQNEAQ (reference sequence). The CDR3 length is 13 residues. V lost 5 bases and J lost 4, with 11 bases in between. DNA of the CDR3: TGTGCCAGCAGCACCACAGGCACCTATGGCTACACCTTC. This sequence encodes CASSTTGTYGYTF.

The chain links TRBV19 to TRBJ1-2, with TRBD1 matching over 9 bases. The V segment lost 5 bases and the J segment 3 bases; nucleotides outside the gene matches: 7. In germline, CDR1 is LNHDA, CDR2 SQIVND (reference sequence). The CDR3 contains 15 residues. CDR3 sequence reads: CASSSTGGADYGYTF. Here the CDR3 DNA reads TGTGCCAGTAGTTCAACAGGGGGCGCGGACTATGGCTACACCTTC.

A word on this clone: A junction boundary mismatches the germline segment, possibly from a read error. The chain is built from TRBV29-1 and TRBJ1-2; 9 bases agree with TRBD1. The length of the CDR3 is 13 residues. Per germline, CDR1 SQVTM and CDR2 ANQGSEA. CDR3 DNA: TGCAGCGTTCACAGGGGGCAGAACTATGACTACACCTTC. This encodes CSVHRGQNYDYTF.

The chain's CDR3 is CASSYNTGRRAFF. The CDR3 DNA follows: TGTGCCAGCAGTTACAATACAGGAAGGCGAGCTTTCTTT. The V gene is TRBV6-5, the J gene TRBJ1-1, with D perhaps TRBD1 (5 bases). V lost 2 bases to trimming and J lost 10 bases, with 14 bases between them. Germline V gives CDR1 MNHEY, CDR2 SVGAGI. The CDR3 consists of 13 residues.

The rearrangement joins TRBV5-1 to TRBJ1-1, with TRBD1 as a possible D gene (5 bases). CDR1 and CDR2 (germline): SGHRS, YFSETQ. This CDR3 has 12 amino acids. V lost 4 bases to trimming and J lost 4 bases, with 8 bases between them. The CDR3 here is CASSPGVTEAFF. The CDR3 DNA reads TGCGCCAGCAGCCCGGGGGTCACTGAAGCTTTCTTT.

The chain has TRBV6-5 and TRBJ1-1; 7 nucleotides agree with TRBD1. Germline-derived CDR1 and CDR2 are MNHEY and SVGAGI. The V segment lost 5 bases and the J segment 1 base; nucleotides outside the gene matches: 4. The CDR3 runs to 14 residues. The CDR3: CASSTGVRNTEAFF. The CDR3 nucleotides read TGTGCCAGCAGTACAGGGGTACGGAACACTGAAGCTTTCTTT.

The genes are TRBV2 and TRBJ1-2; D is uncertain. Germline V gives CDR1 SNHLY, CDR2 FYNNEI. Trimming took off 0 bases at V and 5 bases at J, with 10 bases between the two ends. The CDR3 length is 14 residues. CDR3 coding DNA: TGTGCCAGCAGTGAAGCGCACAGTTCTTATGGCTACACCTTC. It yields the protein CASSEAHSSYGYTF.

The V call is TRBV7-2, the J call TRBJ1-1; the D gene is possibly TRBD1 (6 bases). V gave up 5 bases and J gave up 8 bases, with 9 bases separating them. Germline-derived CDR1 and CDR2 are SGHTA and FQGNSA. This CDR3 has 11 amino acids. The CDR3 is CASSLGTEAFF. DNA for the CDR3: TGTGCCAGCAGCCTCGGGACAGAAGCTTTCTTT.

The chain employs TRBV2 and TRBJ1-4; D is unclear. The length of the CDR3 is 16 residues. V gave up 7 bases and J gave up 8 bases, with 23 bases separating them. Germline V CDR1 and CDR2: SNHLY, FYNNEI. CDR3 sequence: CASNRRPANEREKLFF. The CDR3 bases are TGTGCCAGCAATCGGCGGCCAGCTAATGAAAGGGAAAAACTGTTTTTT. Full variable domain (outside the CDR3, taken from reference TRBV2 and TRBJ1-4): EPEVTQTPSHQVTQMGQEVILRCVPISNHLYFYWYRQILGQKVEFLVSFYNNEISEKSEIFDDQFSVERPDGSNFTLKIRSTKLEDSAMYFCASNRRPANEREKLFFGSGTQLSVL.

This rearrangement joins TRBV5-4 to TRBJ2-1; 7 bases align to TRBD2. The ends lost 3 bases at V and 5 bases at J; junction bases unmatched: 11. Germline V gene data show CDR1 as SGHNT and CDR2 as YYREEE (reference sequence). CDR3 length: 16 amino acids. CDR3 region: CASSSQSGAVDNEQFF. The CDR3 coding sequence is TGTGCCAGCAGCTCCCAGAGCGGGGCGGTGGACAATGAGCAGTTCTTC.

V usage is TRBV19 and J usage is TRBJ1-6; 7 positions match TRBD1. The germline CDR1 and CDR2 sequences are LNHDA and SQIVND (reference sequence). Trimming took 6 bases from V and 8 from J; bases not matched to a gene: 7. This CDR3 is built from 14 residues. This CDR3 reads CASSQQGPYSPLHF. CDR3 coding DNA: TGTGCCAGTAGCCAACAGGGGCCTTATTCACCCCTCCACTTT. The full variable domain, in which reference TRBV19 and TRBJ1-6 provide the parts outside the CDR3, is DGGITQSPKYLFRKEGQNVTLSCEQNLNHDAMYWYRQDPGQGLRLIYYSQIVNDFQKGDIAEGYSVSREKKESFPLTVTSAQKNPTAFYLCASSQQGPYSPLHFGNGTRLTVT.

The chain combines TRBV5-6 with TRBJ1-1; 9 positions match TRBD1. In germline, CDR1 is SGHDT, CDR2 YYEEEE. The CDR3 loop spans 19 amino acids. V gave up 0 bases and J gave up 6 bases; unmatched junction bases: 18. The CDR3 protein is CASSLDPRDRDVFSAEAFF. The DNA for the CDR3 is TGTGCCAGCAGCTTGGACCCCCGGGACAGGGACGTATTTTCGGCTGAAGCTTTCTTT.

This clone was counted a few times. This chain connects TRBV5-4 to TRBJ1-2, with D maybe TRBD1 (5 bases). The CDR3 sequence is 15 residues long. The germline V gene encodes CDR1 SGHNT and CDR2 YYREEE (reference sequence). The V and J ends lost 1 base and 4 bases respectively, with 14 bases between them. The CDR3 protein is CASSLSSPGGYGYTF. The CDR3 bases are TGTGCCAGCAGCTTGTCTTCCCCGGGGGGCTATGGCTACACCTTC.

The gene calls are TRBV5-1 and TRBJ2-3; 9 nucleotides match TRBD1. This CDR3 is built from 14 residues. CDR1 SGHRS and CDR2 YFSETQ come from the germline V gene. Unmatched junction bases numbered 4, after V lost 2 bases and J lost 6 bases. CDR3 protein: CASSLQGATDTQYF. DNA of the CDR3: TGCGCCAGCAGCTTACAGGGGGCTACGGATACGCAGTATTTT.

By share, this clone ranks as medium-sized (0.01 to 0.1%). The chain is built from TRBV7-2 and TRBJ1-6; perhaps TRBD1 as D (6 bases). The CDR3 totals 18 residues. V was pared by 5 bases and J by 10 bases, with 27 bases between. The germline V gene encodes CDR1 SGHTA and CDR2 FQGNSA. CDR3 DNA: TGTGCCAGCAGCCTACATTTAGGGGTACAGGGAAAAGGGTCACCCCTCCACTTT. Protein: CASSLHLGVQGKGSPLHF.

This clone was seen more than once but under ten times. The chain uses TRBV7-8 and TRBJ1-5; D unresolved. V was pared by 3 bases and J by 7 bases, with 16 bases between. Looked up from germline, CDR1 is SGHVS and CDR2 is FQNEAQ. CDR3 length equals 15 residues. The CDR3 region is CASSFGGGPGQPQHF. The CDR3 nucleotides are TGTGCCAGCAGCTTTGGAGGAGGGCCAGGCCAGCCCCAGCATTTT.

This clone has just a few counts. Written as DNA, the CDR3 is TGTGCCAGCACAAGCGGGACTAGACTCAACAATGAGCAGTTCTTC. This translates into CASTSGTRLNNEQFF. The rearrangement uses TRBV28 and TRBJ2-1; 8 bases align to TRBD2. J was trimmed by 5 bases and V by 7 bases; bases with no gene match: 10. This CDR3 is built from 15 residues. Germline CDR1 is MDHEN and CDR2 is SYDVKM.

This clone was counted a single time. The rearrangement links TRBV6-2 or TRBV6-3 to TRBJ1-2, with no clear D. V was shortened by 3 bases and J by 6 bases, with 11 bases between the two germline ends. The length of the CDR3 is 13 residues. CDR1 MNHEY and CDR2 SVGEGT come from the germline V gene. The CDR3 region is CASSYAGLNGYTF. The CDR3 DNA reads TGTGCCAGCAGTTATGCCGGACTGAATGGCTACACCTTC.

The gene calls are TRBV2 and TRBJ1-2; D gene unclear. The CDR3 totals 11 residues. V was trimmed by 3 bases and J by 7 bases, leaving 6 bases between them. CDR1 is SNHLY and CDR2 is FYNNEI in the germline V gene. The CDR3: CASSDEGGYTF. The DNA of the CDR3 is TGTGCCAGCAGTGATGAGGGTGGCTACACCTTC.

The rearrangement uses TRBV19 and TRBJ1-5; D gene unclear. Deletions cut 0 bases from V and 8 bases from J, with 8 bases between. Germline V CDR1 and CDR2: LNHDA, SQIVND (reference sequence). This CDR3 has 13 residues. The CDR3 loop reads CASSIDIVKPQHF. The CDR3 bases are TGTGCCAGTAGTATAGATATTGTAAAGCCCCAGCATTTT.

The chain recombines TRBV5-1 with TRBJ1-6; 8 positions agree with TRBD1. CDR1 and CDR2 from the germline V gene are SGHRS and YFSETQ. This CDR3 has 15 residues. V shed 2 bases, J shed 7 bases, and the junction held 5 bases outside the gene matches. Here the CDR3 DNA reads TGCGCCAGCAGCTTCGGACAGGGAGGGAATTCACCCCTCCACTTT. Amino acid sequence: CASSFGQGGNSPLHF.

The genes are TRBV2 and TRBJ2-5; D perhaps matches TRBD2 (6 bases). Deletions cut 6 bases from V and 7 bases from J, with 21 bases between. The CDR3 sequence is 15 residues long. Looked up from germline, CDR1 is SNHLY and CDR2 is FYNNEI. CDR3 sequence (DNA): TGTGCCAGCAGCCTCGACGGGACTGGGCGGGTGACCCAGTACTTC. The encoded protein is CASSLDGTGRVTQYF.